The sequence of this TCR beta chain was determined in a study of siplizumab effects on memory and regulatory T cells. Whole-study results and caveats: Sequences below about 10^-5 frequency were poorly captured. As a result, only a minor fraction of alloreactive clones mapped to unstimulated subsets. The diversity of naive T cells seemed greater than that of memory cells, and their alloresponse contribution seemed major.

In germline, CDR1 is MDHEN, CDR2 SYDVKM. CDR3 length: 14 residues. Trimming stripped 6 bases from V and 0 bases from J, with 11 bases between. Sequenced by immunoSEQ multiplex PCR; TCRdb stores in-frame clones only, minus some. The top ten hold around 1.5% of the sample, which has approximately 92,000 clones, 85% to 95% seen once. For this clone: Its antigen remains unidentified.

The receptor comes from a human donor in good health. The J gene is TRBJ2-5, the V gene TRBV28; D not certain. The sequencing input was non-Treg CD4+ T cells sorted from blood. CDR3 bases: TGTGCCAGCAGAAAAAGGGCGTACCAAGAGACCCAGTACTTC. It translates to CASRKRAYQETQYF.